This T cell receptor beta chain is from a study of blood T cell repertoires in COVID-19. Turning to the study itself: COVID-19 samples, acute and convalescent, were from the United States, Italy and Spain. In each case, the material was cDNA or gDNA derived from T cells, B-cell-depleted T cells, or PBMCs.

The germline V gene has CDR1 SGHVS and CDR2 FQNEAQ. This CDR3 region has 15 residues. V was cut by 1 base and J by 4 bases, with 8 bases left in between. Per the study methods: By means of reference gene primer amplification, nucleated cell counts were estimated. TCRdb's copy holds only in-frame clones and misses some; the assay was immunoSEQ multiplex PCR. V and J calls and clone size follow that table, whereas D and trimming were derived from the DNA. Among a few hundred thousand clones, around nine tenths were seen once, and the ten largest hold approximately 2.2%. This rearrangement joins TRBV7-8 to TRBJ2-6, with D tentatively TRBD2 (5 bases). This receptor was identified in a middle-aged man with acute or convalescent COVID-19. Specimen: peripheral blood. The CDR3 sequence: CASSLGGPGANVLTF. Here the CDR3 DNA reads TGTGCCAGCAGCTTAGGAGGGCCCGGGGCCAACGTCCTGACTTTC.